What follows are 30 T cell receptor beta chains derived from one specimen sequenced in a study of blood T cells in healthy people across ages. The authors ran a second PCR of 7 to 11 cycles using a sample-barcoded 5' primer and a J-beta primer mix. TCRdb ran MiXCR on the 5' RACE reads and lists one entry per CDR3 protein. In the table there are 910,000 or so distinct CDR3 sequences, 51% of which are singletons. Sequenced material: blood. The receptors come from an older woman in good health.

J is TRBJ1-4 and V is TRBV28; D not certain. V lost 10 bases and J 2 bases, leaving 23 bases between the germline ends. CDR3 length: 17 amino acids. CDR1 and CDR2 from the germline V gene are MDHEN and SYDVKM. In DNA form, the CDR3 reads TGTGCCACCCAGCCCCGCGGGGTCGTTGTGACTAATGAAAAACTGTTTTTT. It codes for CATQPRGVVVTNEKLFF.

CDR3 region: CASSLGTGRRNQPQHF. The CDR3 DNA is TGTGCCAGCAGCTTAGGAACAGGGCGGAGGAATCAGCCCCAGCATTTT. The chain carries TRBV7-2 and TRBJ1-5, with a possible D match to TRBD1 (6 bases). V lost 1 base, J lost 4 bases, and 14 bases lay in between. In germline, CDR1 is SGHTA, CDR2 FQGNSA. The CDR3 consists of 16 residues.

The chain recombines TRBV6-2 or TRBV6-3 with TRBJ2-1, with TRBD1 matching 7 bases. The germline V gene has CDR1 MNHEY and CDR2 SVGEGT. This CDR3 region has 15 residues. After removal of 7 bases from V and 4 bases from J, the junction contained 10 bases not matched to a gene. CDR3 nucleotides: TGTGCCAGCATAGGCGGAGGCAGGGGGTACAATGAGCAGTTCTTC. Encoded protein: CASIGGGRGYNEQFF.

V usage is TRBV5-4 and J usage is TRBJ2-3; the match to TRBD2 covers 7 bases. Germline V gene sequence: CDR1 SGHNT, CDR2 YYREEE (reference sequence). This CDR3 is built from 17 residues. Germline trimming cut 1 base from V and 2 bases from J; bases unmatched to any gene: 10. The CDR3 sequence: CASSLSRSSGNTDTQYF. CDR3 nucleotide sequence: TGTGCCAGCAGCTTGTCGAGATCCAGCGGGAACACAGATACGCAGTATTTT.

The chain carries TRBV9 and TRBJ2-7; D possibly corresponds to TRBD2 (8 bases). CDR1 SGDLS and CDR2 YYNGEE come from the germline V gene. V was clipped by 3 bases and J by 0 bases, with 16 bases between them. The CDR3 sequence is 16 residues long. The CDR3 DNA sequence: TGTGCCAGCAGCGCAGGGGGGGGACTAGGCTCCTACGAGCAGTACTTC. Its protein is CASSAGGGLGSYEQYF.

The V call is TRBV21-1, the J call TRBJ1-2. TRBV21-1 is listed as a pseudogene. This CDR3 has 13 residues. The CDR3 DNA sequence: TGTGTCAGCAAGTCTGCGGCGGCCTATGGCTACACCTTC. It codes for CVSKSAAAYGYTF.

J is TRBJ2-7 and V is TRBV10-3; a weak D match, TRBD2 (5 bases). V was pared by 6 bases and J by 7 bases, with 10 bases between. The CDR3 length is 11 residues. From germline, CDR1 is ENHRY and CDR2 SYGVKD. The CDR3 sequence: CAISPRGEQYF. CDR3 DNA: TGTGCCATCAGCCCGAGAGGGGAGCAGTACTTC.

The chain uses TRBV7-8 and TRBJ1-5; D gene uncertain. Germline CDR1 SGHVS, CDR2 FQNEAQ. V shed 6 bases and J shed 1 base, with 13 bases lying between them. There are 15 residues in the CDR3. CDR3 sequence reads: CASSFGPRSNQPQHF. The CDR3 coding sequence is TGTGCCAGCAGTTTCGGACCACGAAGCAATCAGCCCCAGCATTTT.

This clonotype showed up just a few times. The chain uses TRBV20-1 and TRBJ2-7; D unclear. The CDR3 loop spans 12 amino acids. Trimming removed 7 bases from V and 0 bases from J, with 10 bases in between. Germline V gene lookup returns CDR1 DFQATT and CDR2 SNEGSKA (reference sequence). DNA of the CDR3: TGCAGTGGGTCCTCGAGCTCCTACGAGCAGTACTTC. Its translation: CSGSSSSYEQYF.

The chain has TRBV27 and TRBJ2-4; D call uncertain. The J call is doubtful: the DNA matches TRBJ2-7 better. The CDR3 runs 13 residues. Per germline, CDR1 MNHEY and CDR2 SMNVEV (reference sequence). CDR3 amino acids: CASRRGHAYEQYF. Here the CDR3 DNA reads TGTGCCAGCAGGCGCGGCCATGCCTACGAGCAGTACTTC.

J is TRBJ2-7 and V is TRBV11-2, with TRBD2 identical over 9 bases. The better agreement between TRBJ2-5 and the DNA end casts doubt on the J call. The CDR3 loop spans 15 amino acids. Germline CDR1 SGHAT, CDR2 FQNNGV. CDR3 sequence reads: CASSSGTSFSATQYF. The CDR3 DNA is TGTGCCAGCAGCTCAGGGACTAGCTTTTCTGCGACCCAGTACTTC.

This clonotype has only a few counts. This chain uses TRBV7-2 with TRBJ2-3, with 7 positions matching TRBD1. The germline V gene encodes CDR1 SGHTA and CDR2 FQGNSA. V shed 1 base and J 0 bases; nucleotides not matched to a gene: 1. This CDR3 region has 15 residues. CDR3 residues: CASSLGQGSTDTQYF. CDR3 nucleotides: TGTGCCAGCAGCTTAGGACAGGGCAGCACAGATACGCAGTATTTT.

The V gene is TRBV29-1, the J gene TRBJ2-1; the D is unclear. Germline CDR1 reads SQVTM; CDR2 reads ANQGSEA. Trimming cost V 5 bases and J 4 bases, with 3 bases left between them. This CDR3 comprises 10 residues. This CDR3 is CSVIYNEQFF. The CDR3 nucleotides are TGCAGCGTTATATACAATGAGCAGTTCTTC.

This chain joins TRBV28 and TRBJ2-7, with a possible D match to TRBD1 (6 bases). The CDR3 contains 20 residues. Germline V gives CDR1 MDHEN, CDR2 SYDVKM. The germline V and J ends were trimmed by 6 bases and 0 bases, with 30 bases remaining between them. The DNA for the CDR3 is TGTGCCAGCAGAGAGAATAGTGGACAGAGGGGGAGCGCCTACTCCTACGAGCAGTACTTC. Translated, it gives CASRENSGQRGSAYSYEQYF.

This clonotype has just a few counts. The rearrangement uses TRBV4-1 and TRBJ2-1, with D possibly being TRBD2 (6 bases). CDR3 length equals 17 residues. Per germline, CDR1 MGHRA and CDR2 YSYEKL. V lost 5 bases and J 1 base, leaving 18 bases between the germline ends. The DNA of the CDR3 is TGCGCCAGCAGCTTAGGTAGCGCGGGAAGGTCCTACAATGAGCAGTTCTTC. Translation: CASSLGSAGRSYNEQFF.

The V gene is TRBV5-1, the J gene TRBJ2-7; D uncertain. The germline CDR1 and CDR2 sequences are SGHRS and YFSETQ. Trimming took 1 base from V and 0 from J, leaving 11 bases between them. This CDR3 region has 15 residues. The CDR3 DNA follows: TGCGCCAGCAGCTTGCTTGACGGTAGCTCCTACGAGCAGTACTTC. Translating gives CASSLLDGSSYEQYF.

The chain uses TRBV20-1 and TRBJ1-5, with D unresolved. The V and J ends lost 6 bases and 2 bases respectively, with 8 bases between them. Germline V gene sequence: CDR1 DFQATT, CDR2 SNEGSKA (reference sequence). The CDR3 sequence is 12 residues long. The CDR3 spells CSAERRNQPQHF. CDR3 DNA sequence: TGCAGTGCCGAACGGCGCAATCAGCCCCAGCATTTT.

The gene calls are TRBV3-1 and TRBJ2-4; possibly TRBD2 for D (5 bases). The DNA end lines up better with TRBJ2-7; the J call may be wrong. From germline, CDR1 is LGHDT and CDR2 YNNKEL (reference sequence). This CDR3 has 16 residues. This chain's CDR3 is CASSRSWTLAAYEQYF. In nucleotides, the CDR3 is TGTGCCAGCAGCCGCTCCTGGACTTTGGCGGCTTACGAGCAGTACTTC.

This clonotype has at least ten counts. The CDR3 region has the DNA TGCAGCGTCAAAGGACAGGGGGCTAGGTCGTATGGCTACACCTTC. Its protein product is CSVKGQGARSYGYTF. The chain is built from TRBV29-1 and TRBJ1-2, with TRBD1 matching 11 bases. Germline V lookup: CDR1 SQVTM, CDR2 ANQGSEA. CDR3 length: 15 residues. Germline trimming cut 6 bases from V and 5 bases from J; bases unmatched to any gene: 11.

In its sample, this clonotype was seen a few times. This sequence joins TRBV27 and TRBJ2-6, with D unresolved. Germline CDR1 reads MNHEY; CDR2 reads SMNVEV (reference sequence). The V gene lost 5 bases and the J gene lost 3 bases, with 17 bases spanning the gap. The CDR3 is 17 amino acids. This CDR3 reads CASSLAVRADGANVLTF. Here the CDR3 DNA reads TGTGCCAGCAGTCTGGCGGTTAGGGCAGATGGGGCCAACGTCCTGACTTTC.

This clonotype was seen ten or more times. The chain couples TRBV4-1 to TRBJ2-1, with TRBD2 matching 15 bases. After removal of 0 bases from V and 9 bases from J, the junction contained 9 bases not matched to a gene. The CDR3 loop spans 18 amino acids. CDR1 is MGHRA, CDR2 YSYEKL, per germline. The CDR3 region is CASSQDPRTSGRAGEQFF. CDR3 bases: TGCGCCAGCAGCCAAGACCCGCGGACTAGCGGGAGGGCCGGTGAGCAGTTCTTC.

Regarding this clonotype: The germline gene is not matched at one end of the junction; a read error may be the cause. The chain is built from TRBV20-1 and TRBJ1-5, with D tentatively TRBD1 (5 bases). CDR1 is DFQATT, CDR2 SNEGSKA, per germline (reference sequence). CDR3 length equals 12 residues. The CDR3 sequence is CSVLRGNQPQHF. The CDR3 DNA is TGCAGTGTCCTGCGGGGCAACCAGCCCCAGCATTTT.

The chain carries TRBV6-5 and TRBJ1-4; 7 bases map to TRBD1. The germline CDR1 and CDR2 sequences are MNHEY and SVGAGI. Losses at the gene ends were 6 bases for V and 2 bases for J; bases not matched to a gene: 9. This CDR3 spans 16 amino acids. The CDR3 nucleotides are TGTGCCAGCAGGAGAGGATCACAGGGGACTAATGAAAAACTGTTTTTT. It translates to CASRRGSQGTNEKLFF.

In DNA form, the CDR3 reads TGCGCCAGCAGCCCGTTGGGGAATATCGGGGAGCTGTTTTTT. Protein: CASSPLGNIGELFF. This chain connects TRBV5-1 to TRBJ2-2, with D unresolved. The length of the CDR3 is 14 residues. Germline CDR1 and CDR2: SGHRS and YFSETQ. Trimming stripped 4 bases from V and 7 bases from J, with 14 bases between.

The rearrangement joins TRBV7-2 to TRBJ1-6; D is undetermined. Trimming left V 1 base short and J 4 bases short, with 8 bases between. Germline V gene data show CDR1 as SGHTA and CDR2 as FQGNSA. There are 15 residues in the CDR3. CDR3 sequence (DNA): TGTGCCAGCAGCTTAGTTGGAATTTATAATTCACCCCTCCACTTT. Translated, it gives CASSLVGIYNSPLHF.

As to this clonotype: The junction departs from germline at one end; a sequencing error may be responsible. V and J are TRBV7-2 and TRBJ2-7; 7 bases match TRBD1. The CDR3 is 14 amino acids. CDR1 SGHTA and CDR2 FQGNSA come from the germline V gene. DNA of the CDR3: TGTGCCTGCAGCCGGGACAGTCGGACGTACGAGCAGTACTTC. Translated, it gives CACSRDSRTYEQYF.

This clonotype has more than one count but fewer than ten. The chain joins TRBV7-2 to TRBJ2-5, with 8 bases lining up with TRBD2. Trimming at V came to 5 bases and at J to 11 bases, leaving 10 bases not matched to a gene. This CDR3 is 13 amino acids long. Looked up from germline, CDR1 is SGHTA and CDR2 is FQGNSA. The CDR3 loop is CASSPWTSNEQYF. The CDR3 DNA reads TGTGCCAGCAGCCCGTGGACTAGCAATGAGCAGTACTTC.

This clonotype came up once. The CDR3 sequence: CASATGIRETQYF. CDR3 nucleotides: TGTGCCAGCGCTACAGGGATCAGGGAGACCCAGTACTTC. The J gene is TRBJ2-5, the V gene TRBV18, with D possibly being TRBD1 (6 bases). The CDR3 runs to 13 residues. Germline CDR1 and CDR2: KGHSH and LQKENI. With 8 bases removed from V and 5 bases from J, the gap between germline ends came to 15 bases.

V and J are TRBV5-1 and TRBJ2-1, with D maybe TRBD2 (6 bases). V was cut by 4 bases and J by 5 bases, with 10 bases left in between. This CDR3 contains 13 residues. Germline CDR1 and CDR2: SGHRS and YFSETQ. The CDR3 DNA is TGCGCCAGCAGCAACGGGGGACACAATGAGCAGTTCTTC. Amino acid sequence: CASSNGGHNEQFF. Using reference TRBV5-1 and TRBJ2-1 for the parts outside the CDR3, the full variable domain is KAGVTQTPRYLIKTRGQQVTLSCSPISGHRSVSWYQQTPGQGLQFLFEYFSETQRNKGNFPGRFSGRQFSNSRSEMNVSTLELGDSALYLCASSNGGHNEQFFGPGTRLTVL.

This clonotype turned up a few times. The rearrangement joins TRBV5-1 to TRBJ2-5; TRBD2 matches 10 bases. Looked up from germline, CDR1 is SGHRS and CDR2 is YFSETQ. Trimming took 4 bases from V and 3 from J; bases not matched to a gene: 3. The CDR3 extends over 14 amino acids. CDR3 bases: TGCGCCAGCAGCAGACTAGCGGGTAAAGAGACCCAGTACTTC. The encoded protein is CASSRLAGKETQYF. Full variable domain (missing parts from reference TRBV5-1 and TRBJ2-5): KAGVTQTPRYLIKTRGQQVTLSCSPISGHRSVSWYQQTPGQGLQFLFEYFSETQRNKGNFPGRFSGRQFSNSRSEMNVSTLELGDSALYLCASSRLAGKETQYFGPGTRLLVL.